The rows below give T cell receptor beta chains drawn from one sample of a study of blood T cell repertoires in COVID-19. Here immunoSEQ multiplex PCR was the method, and the copy in TCRdb shows in-frame clones only, minus some. In the table there are about 300,000 clones, 80% to 90% of which are singletons. Sequencing was performed on PBMCs or T cells enriched from blood (not recorded which). The receptor set was obtained from a man younger than 45 who had recovered from COVID-19. The CDR3 runs from the conserved cysteine through the conserved F or W. D genes are given only for firm matches. Where a row states a size, it is once, few, many or the class of an expanded clone; other rows omit it.

>.|.|TRBV3-1/TRBV3-2|TRBJ1-5
TGTGCCAGCAGCCAAGGGGGCTTTAGCAATCAGCCCCAGCATTTT
CASSQGGFSNQPQHF
>TRBD2|.|TRBV6-5|TRBJ2-1
TGTGCCAGCAGTTTTCATAGCGGGGGCTACTACAATGAGCAGTTCTTC
CASSFHSGGYYNEQFF
>.|.|TRBV27|TRBJ2-7
TGTGCCAGCAGCCGCCGGGATAACGTTTTGGACGAGCAGTACTTC
CASSRRDNVLDEQYF
>.|.|TRBV6-6|TRBJ1-1
TGTGCCAGCAGTCCCCCCGGGGGGCACTCGGGGATGAACACTGAAGCTTTCTTT
CASSPPGGHSGMNTEAFF
>TRBD1|.|TRBV2|TRBJ1-4
TGTGCCAGCAGGGACAGGGGGCTAGCTAATGAAAAACTGTTTTTT
CASRDRGLANEKLFF
>.|.|TRBV5-6|TRBJ1-4
TGTGCCAGCAGCTTGGCCCAGGGAGGTGAAAAACTGTTTTTT
CASSLAQGGEKLFF
>TRBD2|.|TRBV27|TRBJ2-7
TGTGCCAGCAGTTTATCGAGCGGGGGGGCCTACGAGCAGTACTTC
CASSLSSGGAYEQYF
>.|.|TRBV30|TRBJ1-3
TGTGCCTGGAGGTGGGGGGTATCTGGAAACACCATATATTTT
CAWRWGVSGNTIYF
>.|.|TRBV3-1/TRBV3-2|TRBJ1-6
TGTGCCAGCAGCCAATTTCAGGCGAGCTCCTATAATTCACCCCTCCACTTT
CASSQFQASSYNSPLHF
>TRBD2|.|TRBV5-1|TRBJ2-3
TGCGCCAGCAGCCGGGGGGGCCAGGGATTAGGAGATACGCAGTATTTT
CASSRGGQGLGDTQYF
>.|.|TRBV27|TRBJ2-1
TGTGCCAGCAGTATCCGACCAGGCGCCCCGTGGGAGCAGTTCTTC
CASSIRPGAPWEQFF
>.|.|TRBV30|TRBJ1-5
TGTGCCTGGAGTGTACAGGGCGATCAGCCCCAGCATTTT
CAWSVQGDQPQHF
>.|.|TRBV19|TRBJ1-5
TGTGCCAGTAGTATGGGGCAGAATCAGCCCCAGCATTTT
CASSMGQNQPQHF
>TRBD1|.|TRBV28|TRBJ2-5
TGTGCCAGCAGATTACAGGGGGCAGAGACCCAGTACTTC
CASRLQGAETQYF
>TRBD1|.|TRBV13|TRBJ2-2
TGTGCCAGCAGTTTGTCACCTGGACAGGGGTGGGACACCGGGGAGCTGTTTTTT
CASSLSPGQGWDTGELFF
>.|many|TRBV5-1|TRBJ2-7
TGCGCCAGCAGCTTCTCCGGCGGGGGCGGGTCCTACGAGCAGTACTTC
CASSFSGGGGSYEQYF
>.|.|TRBV3-1/TRBV3-2|TRBJ2-5
TGTGCCAGCAGCCAAGAGCACACGTGGGAGACCCAGTACTTC
CASSQEHTWETQYF
>TRBD1|.|TRBV6-5|TRBJ1-1
TGTGCCAGCAGGACAGGGAGTGGAATGAACACTGAAGCTTTCTTT
CASRTGSGMNTEAFF
>.|.|TRBV6-5|TRBJ2-3
TGTGCCAGCAGTTCGACAGGCAGGGGCGCAGATACGCAGTATTTT
CASSSTGRGADTQYF
>TRBD1|once|TRBV5-1|TRBJ1-4
TGCGCCAGCAGCTTGACCGGGGCCGGGACAGGGGGGACAGTGGGCGAAAAACTGTTTTTT
CASSLTGAGTGGTVGEKLFF
>.|.|TRBV27|TRBJ1-2
TGTGCCAGCATCAACCCGGGGGAGGGCTACACCTTC
CASINPGEGYTF
>.|.|TRBV5-6|TRBJ2-7
TGTGCCAGCAGCTACGCTCAAGGACAAATCTACGAGCAGTACTTC
CASSYAQGQIYEQYF
>TRBD1|once|TRBV6-5|TRBJ1-3
TGTGCCAGTCGGTGGGCCAGGGGGCCTGGAAACACCATATATTTT
CASRWARGPGNTIYF
>TRBD1|.|TRBV10-3|TRBJ2-2
TGTGCCATCAGCGGACAGGGTGGGACCGGGGAGCTGTTTTTT
CAISGQGGTGELFF
>TRBD2|.|TRBV10-1|TRBJ2-1
TGCGCCAGCAGTGGCCGCCTAGCGGCCGCCTTGGATGAGCAGTTCTTC
CASSGRLAAALDEQFF
>TRBD1|.|TRBV2|TRBJ1-4
TGTGCCAGCAGCCAGACCGGGACAGGGGTTGAAAAACTGTTTTTT
CASSQTGTGVEKLFF
>.|.|TRBV7-9|TRBJ1-2
TGTGCCAGCAGCTTAGACGGCAGACTATCTAGCTATGGCTACACCTTC
CASSLDGRLSSYGYTF
>TRBD1|few|TRBV24-1|TRBJ1-1
TGTGCCACCAGTGCGGGATGGGGACAGGGAAGGGCGACTGAAGCTTTCTTT
CATSAGWGQGRATEAFF
>TRBD2|.|TRBV4-1|TRBJ2-2
TGCGCCAGCAGCCCTGTAGGCCTAGCGGACACCGGGGAGCTGTTTTTT
CASSPVGLADTGELFF
>TRBD2|few|TRBV19|TRBJ2-3
TGTGCCAGTAGTACCCGACTAGCGGGAGGCGGGGATACGCAGTATTTT
CASSTRLAGGGDTQYF
>TRBD2|.|TRBV6-4|TRBJ2-1
TGTGCCAGCAGTGACTCGCGGGGGGGCTACAATGAGCAGTTCTTC
CASSDSRGGYNEQFF
>.|.|TRBV4-1|TRBJ2-3
TGCGCCAGCAGCCAAGAGATGGGCGGGATACCTAGCACAGATACGCAGTATTTT
CASSQEMGGIPSTDTQYF
>TRBD1|.|TRBV5-1|TRBJ2-3
TGCGCCAGCAGCAGCGGACAGGGCAACACAGATACGCAGTATTTT
CASSSGQGNTDTQYF
>TRBD1|.|TRBV18|TRBJ1-4
TGTGCCAGCCGGGACAGAGTTAATGAAAAACTGTTTTTT
CASRDRVNEKLFF
>TRBD1|.|TRBV2|TRBJ1-4
TGTGCCAGCAGTGGCGCAGGGGGTGACGAAAAACTGTTTTTT
CASSGAGGDEKLFF
>TRBD1|.|TRBV2|TRBJ1-2
TGTGCCAGCAGTGTGGGACAGGGATGGAATGGCTACACCTTC
CASSVGQGWNGYTF
>TRBD1|.|TRBV14|TRBJ2-7
TGTGCCAGCAGCCAACCGGACAGGGCAATCTACGAGCAGTACTTC
CASSQPDRAIYEQYF
>.|.|TRBV7-2|TRBJ2-6
TGTGCCAGCAGCTTAATGACAGTCTCTGGGGCCAACGTCCTGACTTTC
CASSLMTVSGANVLTF
>TRBD1|.|TRBV24-1|TRBJ2-1
TGTGCCACCAGTGAATCTGGACAGGGGTTAAGGAATGAGCAGTTCTTC
CATSESGQGLRNEQFF
>TRBD1|.|TRBV5-1|TRBJ1-4
TGCGCCAGCAGCCGTGGACAGGGTGAAAAACTGTTTTTT
CASSRGQGEKLFF
>TRBD1|.|TRBV11-3|TRBJ1-2
TGTGCCAGCAGCTTAGGAACCGGGACAGGGGGCTTGGGCTATGGCTACACCTTC
CASSLGTGTGGLGYGYTF
>.|.|TRBV28|TRBJ1-5
.
CAVLRTGQPQHF
>TRBD2|.|TRBV4-1|TRBJ2-7
TGCGCCAGCAGCCAAGCCAGCGGGGGAACCTACGAGCAGTACTTC
CASSQASGGTYEQYF